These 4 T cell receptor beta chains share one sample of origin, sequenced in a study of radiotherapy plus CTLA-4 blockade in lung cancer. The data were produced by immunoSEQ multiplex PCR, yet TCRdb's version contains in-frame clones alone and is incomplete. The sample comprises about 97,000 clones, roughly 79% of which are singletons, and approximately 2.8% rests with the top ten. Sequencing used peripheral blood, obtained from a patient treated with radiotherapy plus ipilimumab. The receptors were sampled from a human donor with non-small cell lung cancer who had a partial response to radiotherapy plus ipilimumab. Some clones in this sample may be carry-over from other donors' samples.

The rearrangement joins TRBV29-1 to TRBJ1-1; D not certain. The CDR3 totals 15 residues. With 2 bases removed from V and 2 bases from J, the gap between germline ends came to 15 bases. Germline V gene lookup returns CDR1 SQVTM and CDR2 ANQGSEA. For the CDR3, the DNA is TGCAGCGTTGAATATCGGGCGGGCCCAAACACTGAAGCTTTCTTT. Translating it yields CSVEYRAGPNTEAFF.

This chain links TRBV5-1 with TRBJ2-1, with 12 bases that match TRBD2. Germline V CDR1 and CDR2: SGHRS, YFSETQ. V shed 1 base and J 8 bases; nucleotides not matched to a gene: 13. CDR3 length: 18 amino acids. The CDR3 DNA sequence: TGCGCCAGCAGCTTGTATCCGCAGGGACTAGCGGGTCGTGATGAGCAGTTCTTC. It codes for CASSLYPQGLAGRDEQFF.

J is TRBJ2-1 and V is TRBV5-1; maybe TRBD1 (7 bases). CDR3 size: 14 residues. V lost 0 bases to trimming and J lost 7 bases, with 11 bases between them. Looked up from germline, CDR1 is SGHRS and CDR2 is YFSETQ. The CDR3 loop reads CASSLVAGGNEQFF. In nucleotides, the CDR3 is TGCGCCAGCAGCTTGGTTGCAGGGGGGAATGAGCAGTTCTTC.

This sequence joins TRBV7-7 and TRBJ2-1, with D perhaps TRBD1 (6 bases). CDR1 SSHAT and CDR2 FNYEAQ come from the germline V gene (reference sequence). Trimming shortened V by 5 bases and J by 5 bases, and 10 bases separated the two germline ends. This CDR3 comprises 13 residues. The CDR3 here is CASSKDRNNEQFF. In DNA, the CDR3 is TGTGCCAGCAGCAAGGACAGAAACAATGAGCAGTTCTTC.